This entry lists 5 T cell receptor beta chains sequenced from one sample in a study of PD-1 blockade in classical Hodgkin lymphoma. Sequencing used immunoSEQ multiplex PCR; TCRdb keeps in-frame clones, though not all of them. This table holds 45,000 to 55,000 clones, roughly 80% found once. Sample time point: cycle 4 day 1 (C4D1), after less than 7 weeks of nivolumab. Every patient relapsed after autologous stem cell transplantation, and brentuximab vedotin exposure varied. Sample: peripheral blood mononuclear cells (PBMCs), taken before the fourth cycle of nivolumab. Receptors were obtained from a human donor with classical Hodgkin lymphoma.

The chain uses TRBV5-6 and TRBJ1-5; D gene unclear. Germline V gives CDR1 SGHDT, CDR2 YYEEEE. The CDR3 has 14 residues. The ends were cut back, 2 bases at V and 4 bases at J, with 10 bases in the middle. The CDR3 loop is CASSFGPVNQPQHF. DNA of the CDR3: TGTGCCAGCAGCTTTGGACCCGTAAATCAGCCCCAGCATTTT.

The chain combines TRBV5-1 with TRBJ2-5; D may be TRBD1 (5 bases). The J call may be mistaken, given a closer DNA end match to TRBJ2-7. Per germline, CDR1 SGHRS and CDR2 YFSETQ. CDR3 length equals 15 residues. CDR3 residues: CASSLGSDSGYEQYF. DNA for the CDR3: TGCGCCAGCAGCTTGGGTTCCGACAGTGGCTACGAGCAGTACTTC.

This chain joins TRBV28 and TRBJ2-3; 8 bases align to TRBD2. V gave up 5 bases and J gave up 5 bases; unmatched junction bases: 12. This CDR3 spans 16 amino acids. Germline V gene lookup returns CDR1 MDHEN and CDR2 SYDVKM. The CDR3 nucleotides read TGTGCCAGCAGTATTGCGGGGAGCGGGAGTATAGATACGCAGTATTTT. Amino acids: CASSIAGSGSIDTQYF.

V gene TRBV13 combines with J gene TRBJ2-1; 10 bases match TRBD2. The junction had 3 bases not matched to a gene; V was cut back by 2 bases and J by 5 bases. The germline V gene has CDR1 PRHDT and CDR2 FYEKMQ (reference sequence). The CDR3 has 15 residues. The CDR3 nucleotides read TGTGCCAGCAGCTTATGGACTAGCGGAAACAATGAGCAGTTCTTC. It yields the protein CASSLWTSGNNEQFF.

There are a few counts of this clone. CDR3 DNA sequence: TGTGCCAGCAGCTCAGTGAGCGGGGTCACAGATACGCAGTATTTT. This gives the protein CASSSVSGVTDTQYF. V is TRBV7-9 and J is TRBJ2-3, with 7 positions matching TRBD2. This CDR3 comprises 15 residues. The J segment lost 2 bases and the V segment lost 4 bases, leaving 6 bases of the junction unmatched. CDR1 is SEHNR and CDR2 is FQNEAQ in the germline V gene (reference sequence).